The 23 T cell receptor beta chains given below trace back to one sample, sequenced in a study of T cell repertoires in cytomegalovirus infection. TCRdb ran MiXCR on the reads and lists one entry per CDR3 protein. The data contain 84,000 or so distinct CDR3 sequences, approximately 46% of them singletons. For these receptors, no antigen is known. Sample: CD8+ T cells from cultured PBMCs, taken from culture after CMV antigen stimulation. The receptors come from a human donor in good health (CMV status not recorded). Some clones in this sample may be carry-over from other donors' samples.

V usage is TRBV7-6 and J usage is TRBJ2-1; D is unresolved. CDR1 is SGHVS and CDR2 is FNYEAQ in the germline V gene. Trimming left V 0 bases short and J 6 bases short, with 6 bases between. CDR3 length: 13 residues. The CDR3, as DNA: TGTGCCAGCAGCTTAGCTAAAGCCAATGAGCAGTTCTTC. This gives the protein CASSLAKANEQFF. The full variable domain, in which reference TRBV7-6 and TRBJ2-1 provide the parts outside the CDR3, is GAGVSQSPRYKVTKRGQDVALRCDPISGHVSLYWYRQALGQGPEFLTYFNYEAQQDKSGLPNDRFSAERPEGSISTLTIQRTEQRDSAMYRCASSLAKANEQFFGPGTRLTVL.

V is TRBV7-9 and J is TRBJ1-2; D gene ambiguous. The germline V gene has CDR1 SEHNR and CDR2 FQNEAQ (reference sequence). Trimming cost V 1 base and J 0 bases, with 9 bases left between them. CDR3 size: 15 residues. The CDR3 DNA is TGTGCCAGCAGCTTAGAAACAGCCGCTAACTATGGCTACACCTTC. Translating gives CASSLETAANYGYTF.

A few counts support this clonotype. V usage is TRBV9 and J usage is TRBJ1-1; TRBD1 matches 7 bases. The ends lost 0 bases at V and 7 bases at J; junction bases unmatched: 15. CDR1 is SGDLS and CDR2 is YYNGEE in the germline V gene. The CDR3 is 17 residues long. The CDR3: CASSVAERGPRRGEAFF. In nucleotides, the CDR3 is TGTGCCAGCAGCGTAGCGGAAAGGGGGCCCCGGCGGGGTGAAGCTTTCTTT.

In this sample, this clonotype turned up many times. The chain combines TRBV7-6 with TRBJ2-7; D not certain. The CDR3 spans 14 residues. The germline V gene encodes CDR1 SGHVS and CDR2 FNYEAQ. V gave up 1 base and J gave up 4 bases, with 11 bases separating them. The DNA of the CDR3 is TGTGCCAGCAGCTTAGGGGCTGATCTTTACGAGCAGTACTTC. Protein sequence: CASSLGADLYEQYF.

The J gene is TRBJ1-4, the V gene TRBV19; 9 bases match TRBD1. The germline V gene encodes CDR1 LNHDA and CDR2 SQIVND (reference sequence). V lost 7 bases, J lost 7 bases, and 7 bases stayed unmatched. This CDR3 is 14 amino acids long. The CDR3: CASTTGTGREKLFF. The CDR3 DNA is TGTGCCAGTACCACCGGGACAGGGCGTGAAAAACTGTTTTTT.

On this clonotype: An end of the junction differs from the germline gene, which may be a read error. The V call is TRBV7-7, the J call TRBJ2-1; 7 positions match TRBD2. Germline CDR1 is SSHAT and CDR2 is FNYEAQ (reference sequence). This CDR3 has 16 residues. DNA for the CDR3: TGTGCTAGCAGCTTAGGCGCGGGAGAAGGCCACAATGAGCAGTTCTTC. Translated: CASSLGAGEGHNEQFF.

This clonotype was recorded at least ten times. The chain combines TRBV6-1 with TRBJ2-7; D call uncertain. Trimming cost V 9 bases and J 0 bases, with 9 bases left between them. The CDR3 has 12 residues. Germline V lookup: CDR1 MNHNS, CDR2 SASEGT. The DNA for the CDR3 is TGTGCCAGTCAGGTTAGCTCCTACGAGCAGTACTTC. Translation gives CASQVSSYEQYF.

This clonotype was picked up a small number of times. The chain is built from TRBV7-6 and TRBJ2-1, with D unclear. With 2 bases removed from V and 7 bases from J, the gap between germline ends came to 12 bases. Germline V lookup: CDR1 SGHVS, CDR2 FNYEAQ. The CDR3 is 14 amino acids. CDR3 bases: TGTGCCAGCAGCTTACGTACCCTGGGGAATGAGCAGTTCTTC. Residues: CASSLRTLGNEQFF.

This clonotype was detected a few times. The genes are TRBV15 and TRBJ2-3, with 10 bases aligning to TRBD2. CDR3 length equals 15 residues. The germline V gene encodes CDR1 LNHNV and CDR2 YYDKDF (reference sequence). V dropped 8 bases and J dropped 0; count of bases not matched to a gene: 5. This chain's CDR3 is CATRALAGSTDTQYF. CDR3 DNA sequence: TGTGCCACCCGCGCACTAGCGGGGAGCACAGATACGCAGTATTTT.

This clonotype was detected only once. The chain has TRBV2 and TRBJ1-5; possible D gene TRBD1, 5 bases. This CDR3 is 15 amino acids long. Germline V gives CDR1 SNHLY, CDR2 FYNNEI. Trimming shortened V by 5 bases and J by 2 bases, and 13 bases separated the two germline ends. CDR3 residues: CASSRQSIGNQPQHF. The CDR3 region has the DNA TGTGCCAGCAGTAGACAGTCAATAGGCAATCAGCCCCAGCATTTT.

V usage is TRBV20-1 and J usage is TRBJ1-6; D gene unclear. V shed 6 bases and J shed 5 bases, with 20 bases lying between them. The CDR3 sequence is 16 residues long. Germline CDR1 reads DFQATT; CDR2 reads SNEGSKA (reference sequence). The CDR3 DNA reads TGCAGTGCCCAGATGGAGACGGGAGTCGATAATTCACCCCTCCACTTT. Its protein product is CSAQMETGVDNSPLHF.

The chain is built from TRBV7-8 and TRBJ2-1, with 12 bases that match TRBD2. This CDR3 has 15 amino acids. Germline assignment: CDR1 SGHVS and CDR2 FQNEAQ. The junction had 4 bases not matched to a gene; V was cut back by 5 bases and J by 5 bases. CDR3 region: CASSLLAGGHNEQFF. The DNA for the CDR3 is TGTGCCAGCAGCCTACTAGCGGGAGGTCACAATGAGCAGTTCTTC.

This chain links TRBV7-2 with TRBJ1-5; TRBD1 is a possible D gene (5 bases). Germline loops: CDR1 SGHTA, CDR2 FQGNSA. V lost 5 bases to trimming and J lost 5 bases, with 10 bases between them. This CDR3 region has 13 residues. CDR3 sequence: CASSIDSYQPQHF. CDR3 nucleotides: TGTGCCAGCAGCATTGACAGTTATCAGCCCCAGCATTTT.

CDR3 region: CASILGSPSNYGYTF. Here the CDR3 DNA reads TGTGCCAGCATTCTTGGGAGTCCTTCTAACTATGGCTACACCTTC. The chain combines TRBV28 with TRBJ1-2, with D unresolved. V dropped 7 bases and J dropped 0 bases, with 15 bases sitting between them. CDR1 MDHEN and CDR2 SYDVKM come from the germline V gene. This CDR3 contains 15 residues.

This clonotype was seen a handful of times. The rearrangement joins TRBV5-1 to TRBJ2-7; D is undetermined. This CDR3 region has 12 residues. V was pared by 4 bases and J by 3 bases, with 8 bases between. From germline, CDR1 is SGHRS and CDR2 YFSETQ. CDR3 loop: CASSPGNYEQYF. CDR3 DNA: TGCGCCAGCAGCCCTGGGAACTACGAGCAGTACTTC.

The genes are TRBV10-3 and TRBJ2-7; D ambiguous. Germline V gene lookup returns CDR1 ENHRY and CDR2 SYGVKD. Deletions cut 0 bases from V and 2 bases from J, with 14 bases between. The CDR3 extends over 16 amino acids. The CDR3: CAISESKVAPTYEQYF. CDR3 coding DNA: TGTGCCATCAGTGAGTCAAAGGTCGCACCCACCTACGAGCAGTACTTC.

This clonotype was seen a few times. V usage is TRBV27 and J usage is TRBJ1-1, with unresolved D. Trimming took off 6 bases at V and 5 bases at J, with 10 bases between the two ends. CDR1 is MNHEY and CDR2 is SMNVEV in the germline V gene (reference sequence). CDR3 length equals 12 residues. This CDR3 reads CASSPDGTEAFF. In DNA, the CDR3 is TGTGCCAGCAGCCCGGACGGGACTGAAGCTTTCTTT.

This chain uses TRBV7-9 with TRBJ2-7; D gene ambiguous. This CDR3 contains 13 residues. CDR1 and CDR2 from the germline V gene are SEHNR and FQNEAQ (reference sequence). V was trimmed by 8 bases and J by 0 bases, leaving 11 bases between them. The CDR3 DNA reads TGTGCCAGCGCAGCACCGAGCTCCTACGAGCAGTACTTC. Encoded protein: CASAAPSSYEQYF. Full variable domain (outside the CDR3, taken from reference TRBV7-9 and TRBJ2-7): DTGVSQNPRHKITKRGQNVTFRCDPISEHNRLYWYRQTLGQGPEFLTYFQNEAQLEKSRLLSDRFSAERPKGSFSTLEIQRTEQGDSAMYLCASAAPSSYEQYFGPGTRLTVT.

V is TRBV28 and J is TRBJ1-4; no definite D call. The CDR3 consists of 15 residues. V lost 10 bases to trimming and J lost 3 bases, with 18 bases between them. In germline, CDR1 is MDHEN, CDR2 SYDVKM. The CDR3 sequence: CATSRKPVPNEKLFF. The CDR3 DNA follows: TGTGCCACCTCGCGGAAGCCCGTGCCTAATGAAAAACTGTTTTTT.

This chain uses TRBV5-1 with TRBJ1-2, with 7 nucleotides matching TRBD1. The CDR3 covers 13 residues. Germline trimming cut 3 bases from V and 7 bases from J; bases unmatched to any gene: 6. Germline V gene sequence: CDR1 SGHRS, CDR2 YFSETQ. CDR3 nucleotide sequence: TGCGCCAGCAGCTCCAGGGGGTCAGGTGGCTACACCTTC. Translation: CASSSRGSGGYTF.

The gene calls are TRBV12-5 and TRBJ2-5; TRBD1 matches 10 bases. J lost 2 bases, V lost 0 bases, and 9 bases had no gene match. The CDR3 totals 18 residues. Germline V gene data show CDR1 as LGHNT and CDR2 as FRNRAP. In nucleotides, the CDR3 is TGTGCTAGTGGTTTGGTTGGGACAGGGGCGACCCCACAAGAGACCCAGTACTTC. It is translated as CASGLVGTGATPQETQYF.

This clonotype was recorded a few times. Compared with germline, one end of the junction differs, possibly owing to a read error. This chain uses TRBV7-9 with TRBJ2-3, with 12 bases that match TRBD2. This CDR3 has 14 amino acids. The germline gives CDR1 SEHNR, CDR2 FQNEAQ (reference sequence). The CDR3 sequence: CASSSGLAGPEGDF. The CDR3 DNA sequence: TGTGCCAGCAGCTCGGGACTAGCGGGCCCCGAGGGGGATTTT.

V and J are TRBV5-6 and TRBJ2-1, with 10 nucleotides matching TRBD2. V was pared by 4 bases and J by 2 bases, with 9 bases of the junction left unmatched. Germline CDR1 is SGHDT and CDR2 is YYEEEE. CDR3 length: 17 residues. The CDR3 spells CASSRGGLAGAYNEQFF. The CDR3 DNA is TGTGCCAGCAGCCGGGGGGGGCTAGCGGGAGCCTACAATGAGCAGTTCTTC.